Following are 30 T cell receptor beta chains from one sample sequenced in a study of a mutant IDH1 vaccine in newly diagnosed glioma. For these receptors, no antigen is known. The data were produced by immunoSEQ multiplex PCR, yet TCRdb's version contains in-frame clones alone and is incomplete. The table includes tens of thousands of clones, around 89% detected once. The sample's time point: week 35, safety follow-up. Topical imiquimod was applied with each vaccine dose, which held 300 ug of mutant IDH1 20-mer peptide. Sequences were derived from PBMCs, sampled from a glioma patient whose treatment included an IDH1 peptide vaccine. The receptors were gathered from a man aged 35 to 55 with glioma.

The V gene is TRBV28, the J gene TRBJ2-5; the D gene is possibly TRBD1 (6 bases). Germline V gene sequence: CDR1 MDHEN, CDR2 SYDVKM. V dropped 4 bases and J dropped 3 bases, with 18 bases sitting between them. The CDR3 is 16 residues long. DNA of the CDR3: TGTGCCAGCAGTTCGGTTGGGCAGGGGCGCGAAGAGACCCAGTACTTC. Translation: CASSSVGQGREETQYF.

The chain has TRBV7-9 and TRBJ1-2; D unclear. This CDR3 contains 15 residues. The germline gives CDR1 SEHNR, CDR2 FQNEAQ (reference sequence). The V gene lost 4 bases and the J gene lost 6 bases, with 18 bases spanning the gap. CDR3 loop: CASSSPKGRRDGYTF. The CDR3 DNA reads as TGTGCCAGCAGCTCACCTAAGGGTCGTCGGGATGGCTACACCTTC.

This rearrangement joins TRBV19 to TRBJ1-4, with TRBD1 as a possible D gene (5 bases). The CDR3 has 16 amino acids. The germline gives CDR1 LNHDA, CDR2 SQIVND (reference sequence). V was cut by 6 bases and J by 1 base, with 15 bases left in between. CDR3 nucleotide sequence: TGTGCCAGTAGCTACGGGGCGACTCAAACTAATGAAAAACTGTTTTTT. Translation gives CASSYGATQTNEKLFF.

The chain uses TRBV7-2 and TRBJ2-3, with D hard to call. Between the trimmed V and J ends, which lost 4 bases and 8 bases, there was a span of 13 bases. The CDR3 totals 13 residues. The germline V gene encodes CDR1 SGHTA and CDR2 FQGNSA. Written as DNA, the CDR3 is TGTGCCAGCAGCTCCCTTGGCTACTTTACGCAGTATTTT. As protein: CASSSLGYFTQYF. The full variable domain, in which reference TRBV7-2 and TRBJ2-3 provide the parts outside the CDR3, is GAGVSQSPSNKVTEKGKDVELRCDPISGHTALYWYRQSLGQGLEFLIYFQGNSAPDKSGLPSDRFSAERTGGSVSTLTIQRTQQEDSAVYLCASSSLGYFTQYFGPGTRLTVL.

This clone was counted a single time. The chain employs TRBV19 and TRBJ2-1; D is perhaps TRBD1 or TRBD2 (5 bases each). In germline, CDR1 is LNHDA, CDR2 SQIVND (reference sequence). The CDR3 spans 13 residues. V was trimmed by 6 bases and J by 9 bases, leaving 15 bases between them. CDR3 DNA: TGTGCCAGTAGGGGACCCGGGGCAATTGAGCAGTTCTTC. Translated: CASRGPGAIEQFF.

The CDR3 region is CASSRIRENYGYTF. The CDR3 DNA reads as TGTGCCAGCAGTCGGATCAGGGAGAACTATGGCTACACCTTC. The gene calls are TRBV28 and TRBJ1-2; the D gene is possibly TRBD1 (5 bases). In germline, CDR1 is MDHEN, CDR2 SYDVKM. V dropped 5 bases and J dropped 2 bases, with 12 bases sitting between them. The CDR3 extends over 14 amino acids.

J is TRBJ2-3 and V is TRBV10-1; TRBD2 agrees at 10 bases. V was clipped by 9 bases and J by 4 bases; unmatched bases: 4. The CDR3 extends over 13 amino acids. Germline CDR1 and CDR2: WNHNN and SYGVQD (reference sequence). CDR3 sequence reads: CARIAGGPDTQYF. The CDR3 region has the DNA TGCGCCAGGATAGCGGGGGGCCCAGATACGCAGTATTTT.

The chain joins TRBV30 to TRBJ2-1; tentative D call: TRBD1 (6 bases). Germline V gene sequence: CDR1 GTSNPN, CDR2 SVGIG (reference sequence). This CDR3 has 12 amino acids. V dropped 3 bases and J dropped 7 bases, with 10 bases sitting between them. This CDR3 reads CAWSHRDNEQFF. CDR3 nucleotides: TGTGCCTGGAGCCACAGGGATAATGAGCAGTTCTTC.

The rearrangement joins TRBV14 to TRBJ2-1; 7 nucleotides align to TRBD1. The CDR3 sequence is 14 residues long. Germline V gives CDR1 SGHDN, CDR2 FVKESK. The J segment lost 5 bases and the V segment lost 4 bases, leaving 5 bases of the junction unmatched. This CDR3 is CASSLWGQNNEQFF. The CDR3 DNA is TGTGCCAGCAGCCTTTGGGGACAGAACAATGAGCAGTTCTTC.

The CDR3 region is CASRPTGSNTDTQYF. CDR3 sequence (DNA): TGCGCCAGCAGGCCCACAGGATCCAACACAGATACGCAGTATTTT. The chain couples TRBV5-1 to TRBJ2-3, with D tentatively TRBD1 (5 bases). The CDR3 is made up of 15 amino acids. Trimming cost V 5 bases and J 2 bases, with 15 bases left between them. Germline V gene sequence: CDR1 SGHRS, CDR2 YFSETQ.

This sequence joins TRBV7-2 and TRBJ2-7, with TRBD2 matching over 7 bases. J lost 3 bases, V lost 5 bases, and 7 bases had no gene match. The CDR3 consists of 14 residues. Germline lookup yields CDR1 SGHTA and CDR2 FQGNSA. The CDR3: CASSLSGGGYEQYF. DNA for the CDR3: TGTGCCAGCAGCCTATCTGGGGGGGGCTACGAGCAGTACTTC. Variable domain in full (rest from reference TRBV7-2 and TRBJ2-7): GAGVSQSPSNKVTEKGKDVELRCDPISGHTALYWYRQSLGQGLEFLIYFQGNSAPDKSGLPSDRFSAERTGGSVSTLTIQRTQQEDSAVYLCASSLSGGGYEQYFGPGTRLTVT.

The table lists this clone with a few counts. For the CDR3, the DNA is TGTGCCAGCAGCCAAGAGGGGGCGCAGGGAAACACCATATATTTT. It codes for CASSQEGAQGNTIYF. V and J are TRBV4-2 and TRBJ1-3; perhaps TRBD1 as D (6 bases). Germline V gene sequence: CDR1 LGHNA, CDR2 YNFKEQ. The CDR3 has 15 amino acids. V lost 0 bases to trimming and J lost 4 bases, with 10 bases between them.

The rearrangement joins TRBV4-1 to TRBJ1-4, with D unclear. Trimming removed 1 base from V and 8 bases from J, with 17 bases in between. This CDR3 spans 16 amino acids. Germline CDR1 reads MGHRA; CDR2 reads YSYEKL. The CDR3 reads CASSQGSSPPGEKLFF. Written as DNA, the CDR3 is TGCGCCAGCAGCCAAGGGTCTTCGCCACCGGGAGAAAAACTGTTTTTT.

V and J are TRBV7-3 and TRBJ2-1, with 11 bases identical to TRBD2. The trim removed 6 bases at V and 9 bases at J, leaving 7 bases unmatched. Looked up from germline, CDR1 is SGHTA and CDR2 is FQGTGA. The CDR3 is 14 amino acids. The CDR3 sequence is CASSPTSGNGEQFF. DNA of the CDR3: TGTGCCAGCAGTCCGACTAGCGGGAACGGTGAGCAGTTCTTC.

The V gene is TRBV27, the J gene TRBJ1-6; TRBD1 agrees at 8 bases. Germline V CDR1 and CDR2: MNHEY, SMNVEV (reference sequence). The CDR3 totals 15 residues. After removal of 1 base from V and 8 bases from J, the junction contained 4 bases not matched to a gene. The CDR3 DNA reads TGTGCCAGCAGTTTATTAGGGACAGGAGATTCACCCCTCCACTTT. Amino acid sequence: CASSLLGTGDSPLHF.

V and J are TRBV29-1 and TRBJ2-5; D unresolved. The V end was cut by 7 bases, the J end by 2 bases, with 8 bases between. The CDR3 runs to 11 residues. CDR1 and CDR2 from the germline V gene are SQVTM and ANQGSEA. The CDR3 loop is CSAQQQETQYF. The CDR3 coding sequence is TGCAGCGCCCAGCAACAAGAGACCCAGTACTTC.

The genes are TRBV6-5 and TRBJ2-1; perhaps TRBD1 as D (6 bases). CDR3 size: 14 residues. Trimming removed 6 bases from V and 4 bases from J, with 13 bases in between. CDR1 and CDR2 (germline): MNHEY, SVGAGI. CDR3 residues: CASRGQGIYNEQFF. The CDR3 DNA sequence: TGTGCCAGCAGGGGCCAGGGGATATACAATGAGCAGTTCTTC.

The rearrangement links TRBV6-6 to TRBJ2-5; 10 bases line up with TRBD2. CDR3 length: 14 amino acids. Germline CDR1 and CDR2: MNHNY and SVGAGI (reference sequence). The trim removed 7 bases at V and 5 bases at J, leaving 7 bases unmatched. The CDR3 spells CASTSGGERETQYF. The DNA for the CDR3 is TGTGCCAGCACCAGCGGGGGGGAACGGGAGACCCAGTACTTC.

The chain employs TRBV7-2 and TRBJ2-7; D is possibly TRBD1 (5 bases). CDR1 is SGHTA, CDR2 FQGNSA, per germline. This CDR3 is 13 amino acids long. V lost 7 bases and J lost 7, with 17 bases in between. CDR3 sequence: CASTMGLLGEQYF. CDR3 coding DNA: TGTGCCAGCACCATGGGGCTCCTCGGGGAGCAGTACTTC. The full variable domain, rest sourced from reference TRBV7-2 and TRBJ2-7, is GAGVSQSPSNKVTEKGKDVELRCDPISGHTALYWYRQSLGQGLEFLIYFQGNSAPDKSGLPSDRFSAERTGGSVSTLTIQRTQQEDSAVYLCASTMGLLGEQYFGPGTRLTVT.

The chain carries TRBV19 and TRBJ2-5; no clear D. This CDR3 has 12 residues. CDR1 and CDR2 from the germline V gene are LNHDA and SQIVND (reference sequence). V lost 7 bases and J 4 bases, leaving 10 bases between the germline ends. CDR3 amino acids: CASTAGRETQYF. Written as DNA, the CDR3 is TGTGCCAGTACAGCAGGCCGAGAGACCCAGTACTTC.

The V call is TRBV4-1, the J call TRBJ1-5; a possible D gene is TRBD1 (6 bases). Trimming took 1 base from V and 0 from J, leaving 7 bases between them. The germline V gene encodes CDR1 MGHRA and CDR2 YSYEKL. The CDR3 is 15 residues long. The DNA for the CDR3 is TGCGCCAGCAGCCAAGGGGACAATAGCAATCAGCCCCAGCATTTT. Translating gives CASSQGDNSNQPQHF.

The genes are TRBV5-6 and TRBJ2-7; D is uncertain. The length of the CDR3 is 15 residues. The germline CDR1 and CDR2 sequences are SGHDT and YYEEEE. V was pared by 5 bases and J by 3 bases, with 18 bases between. DNA for the CDR3: TGTGCCAGCAGTCTGGACGGCCGAACAAGCTACGAGCAGTACTTC. This sequence encodes CASSLDGRTSYEQYF.

V is TRBV6-5 and J is TRBJ1-1; D call uncertain. The CDR3 has 15 amino acids. Germline lookup yields CDR1 MNHEY and CDR2 SVGAGI. The V end lost 0 bases, the J end lost 1 base, and 9 bases lay between the germline ends. CDR3 DNA: TGTGCCAGCAGTTACTCTGAGCTGGGGAACACTGAAGCTTTCTTT. Protein sequence: CASSYSELGNTEAFF.

The V call is TRBV5-6, the J call TRBJ2-4, with D perhaps matching TRBD1 (6 bases). Per the germline V gene, CDR1 is SGHDT and CDR2 is YYEEEE. This CDR3 comprises 17 residues. Trimming left V 0 bases short and J 0 bases short, with 13 bases between. CDR3 amino acids: CASSLVQGNVAKNIQYF. CDR3 nucleotide sequence: TGTGCCAGCAGCTTGGTTCAGGGGAACGTAGCCAAAAACATTCAGTACTTC.

The chain links TRBV27 to TRBJ1-6; D gene unclear. The CDR3 totals 13 residues. Trimming took off 6 bases at V and 10 bases at J, with 13 bases between the two ends. Germline V gene lookup returns CDR1 MNHEY and CDR2 SMNVEV (reference sequence). CDR3 sequence: CASRPGLTSPLHF. DNA for the CDR3: TGTGCCAGCAGGCCAGGCCTAACATCACCCCTCCACTTT.

The J gene is TRBJ1-4, the V gene TRBV5-6; D call uncertain. Trimming cost V 4 bases and J 6 bases, with 16 bases left between them. The CDR3 has 15 residues. CDR1 and CDR2 (germline): SGHDT, YYEEEE. The CDR3: CASSLEVWGDEKLFF. The CDR3 nucleotides are TGTGCCAGCAGCCTGGAGGTTTGGGGTGATGAAAAACTGTTTTTT.

V and J are TRBV7-2 and TRBJ1-5, with no clear D. The V end was cut by 5 bases, the J end by 7 bases, with 9 bases between. In germline, CDR1 is SGHTA, CDR2 FQGNSA. This CDR3 spans 12 amino acids. In nucleotides, the CDR3 is TGTGCCAGCAGCCCCGCCGTGCAGCCCCAGCATTTT. Residues: CASSPAVQPQHF.

The chain joins TRBV15 to TRBJ1-2; 7 nucleotides match TRBD1. The V gene end was trimmed by 0 bases and the J gene end by 8 bases; junction bases not matched to a gene: 9. Germline CDR1 and CDR2: LNHNV and YYDKDF (reference sequence). The CDR3 covers 15 residues. Here the CDR3 reads CATSREPRGAGGYTF. The CDR3, as DNA: TGTGCCACCAGCAGAGAGCCCAGGGGGGCAGGAGGCTACACCTTC.

The chain is built from TRBV21-1 and TRBJ2-1; TRBD2, the table's D call, was not compared with the DNA. TRBV21-1 is tagged as a pseudogene. This CDR3 has 16 residues. CDR3 region: CASSTRGAGEANEQFF. For the CDR3, the DNA is TGTGCCAGCAGCACCAGAGGGGCGGGAGAGGCCAATGAGCAGTTCTTC.

The rearrangement joins TRBV18 to TRBJ1-1; possibly TRBD1 for D (5 bases). The CDR3 consists of 16 residues. Germline assignment: CDR1 KGHSH and CDR2 LQKENI. V lost 2 bases and J lost 4, with 17 bases in between. This chain's CDR3 is CASSPSPGGVGTEAFF. DNA for the CDR3: TGTGCCAGCTCACCATCTCCGGGGGGTGTTGGCACTGAAGCTTTCTTT.